Shown below are 28 T cell receptor beta chains from a single sample sequenced in a study of identical twins. One entry per CDR3 protein results from TCRdb running MiXCR on the 5' RACE reads. This sample has approximately 550,000 distinct CDR3 sequences, with 20% to 25% found just once. The data were also submitted as part of a second study, on yellow fever vaccine responses in identical twins.

Sample: CD4+ T cells sorted from blood. Receptor source: a woman aged 18-29 years in good health.

V gene TRBV12-3 or TRBV12-4 combines with J gene TRBJ2-4; 7 bases agree with TRBD1. The CDR3 loop spans 17 amino acids. J was trimmed by 0 bases and V by 0 bases; bases with no gene match: 5. CDR3 in amino acids: CASSLAGQAAAKNIQYF. The CDR3 DNA reads TGTGCCAGCAGTTTAGCAGGACAGGCGGCAGCCAAAAACATTCAGTACTTC.

The gene calls are TRBV7-9 and TRBJ2-5; 7 bases map to TRBD1. From germline, CDR1 is SEHNR and CDR2 FQNEAQ (reference sequence). Trimming cost V 5 bases and J 1 base; bases outside gene matches: 4. CDR3 length: 14 residues. CDR3 in DNA: TGTGCCAGCAGCCAAACAGGGGCCCAAGAGACCCAGTACTTC. Translated: CASSQTGAQETQYF.

The rearrangement joins TRBV10-1 to TRBJ2-1; tentatively, D is TRBD1 (5 bases). CDR1 is WNHNN and CDR2 is SYGVQD in the germline V gene (reference sequence). This CDR3 region has 13 residues. Trimming shortened V by 7 bases and J by 0 bases, and 7 bases separated the two germline ends. CDR3 sequence: CASIDSSYNEQFF. The CDR3 region has the DNA TGCGCCAGCATCGACAGCTCCTACAATGAGCAGTTCTTC.

V and J are TRBV5-1 and TRBJ1-5; D may be TRBD1 (6 bases). Between the trimmed V and J ends, which lost 0 bases and 6 bases, there was a span of 10 bases. CDR3 length equals 14 residues. CDR1 is SGHRS and CDR2 is YFSETQ in the germline V gene. Here the CDR3 reads CASSLEGGVQPQHF. CDR3 coding DNA: TGCGCCAGCAGCTTGGAAGGGGGTGTTCAGCCCCAGCATTTT.

This chain connects TRBV7-9 to TRBJ2-2; 12 positions agree with TRBD1. CDR3 length: 16 amino acids. V dropped 3 bases and J dropped 7; count of bases not matched to a gene: 6. The V gene's germline CDR1 is SEHNR and CDR2 FQNEAQ (reference sequence). CDR3 in amino acids: CASSLSGTGGHGELFF. The DNA of the CDR3 is TGTGCCAGCAGCTTGTCCGGGACAGGGGGCCACGGGGAGCTGTTTTTT.

This clonotype was seen a few times. CDR3 nucleotides: TGCGCCAGCAGTGAGCTGTCTAGCGGGAGGGATGAGCAGTTCTTC. Residues: CASSELSSGRDEQFF. The chain employs TRBV10-1 and TRBJ2-1, with 12 bases aligning to TRBD2. The ends lost 2 bases at V and 8 bases at J; junction bases unmatched: 4. The CDR3 sequence is 15 residues long. Germline V gives CDR1 WNHNN, CDR2 SYGVQD (reference sequence).

This clonotype came up a few times. This chain connects TRBV6-1 to TRBJ1-5; no definite D call. CDR1 MNHNS and CDR2 SASEGT come from the germline V gene. V lost 6 bases, J lost 2 bases, and 8 bases lay in between. CDR3 length: 13 residues. CDR3 amino acids: CASRHSGNQPQHF. The CDR3 DNA follows: TGTGCCAGCAGGCACAGTGGCAATCAGCCCCAGCATTTT.

This clonotype was observed a handful of times. The gene calls are TRBV7-9 and TRBJ1-3; the D is unclear. Deletions cut 11 bases from V and 0 bases from J, with 8 bases between. The CDR3 has 12 amino acids. The germline gives CDR1 SEHNR, CDR2 FQNEAQ (reference sequence). For the CDR3, the DNA is TGTGCCGGAGGGCGCTCTGGAAACACCATATATTTT. It specifies CAGGRSGNTIYF. The variable domain in full, with the rest retrieved from reference TRBV7-9 and TRBJ1-3, is DTGVSQNPRHKITKRGQNVTFRCDPISEHNRLYWYRQTLGQGPEFLTYFQNEAQLEKSRLLSDRFSAERPKGSFSTLEIQRTEQGDSAMYLCAGGRSGNTIYFGEGSWLTVV.

J is TRBJ1-1 and V is TRBV5-1, with 11 bases identical to TRBD1. J gave up 6 bases and V 1 base, and 5 bases lay outside the gene matches. Germline V gene lookup returns CDR1 SGHRS and CDR2 YFSETQ. The CDR3 loop spans 15 amino acids. Written as DNA, the CDR3 is TGCGCCAGCAGCTTGAAGGACAGGGGGCCTTCTGAAGCTTTCTTT. It codes for CASSLKDRGPSEAFF.

The rearrangement joins TRBV7-2 to TRBJ2-5; maybe TRBD2 (7 bases). Germline V CDR1 and CDR2: SGHTA, FQGNSA. The CDR3 length is 14 residues. V lost 6 bases and J lost 1, with 12 bases in between. Written as DNA, the CDR3 is TGTGCCAGCAGGAGCGGGACATTCCAAGAGACCCAGTACTTC. Residues: CASRSGTFQETQYF.

The V and J genes are TRBV21-1 and TRBJ2-1. TRBV21-1 is a pseudogene locus. This CDR3 comprises 18 residues. The CDR3 coding sequence is TGTGCCAGCAGCTCAAAAGAGAGGCAGGGGGCTCCTAACAATGAGCAGTTCTTC. It is translated as CASSSKERQGAPNNEQFF.

This clonotype was counted between two and nine times. This chain joins TRBV12-3 or TRBV12-4 and TRBJ1-5, with a possible D match to TRBD1 (5 bases). The CDR3 covers 16 residues. The germline V and J ends were trimmed by 3 bases and 3 bases, with 15 bases remaining between them. CDR3 residues: CASSFGRRAFNQPQHF. Written as DNA, the CDR3 is TGTGCCAGCAGTTTCGGGCGCAGGGCCTTCAATCAGCCCCAGCATTTT.

The rearrangement joins TRBV7-9 to TRBJ2-3, with a tentative D call TRBD2 (5 bases). Per germline, CDR1 SEHNR and CDR2 FQNEAQ (reference sequence). CDR3 length: 15 residues. V was pared by 1 base and J by 5 bases, with 13 bases between. CDR3 DNA: TGTGCCAGCAGCTTAGGAGGGAGTCGGGGAGATACGCAGTATTTT. Protein product: CASSLGGSRGDTQYF.

The V gene is TRBV12-3 or TRBV12-4, the J gene TRBJ1-5; D unresolved. The CDR3 is 15 amino acids. Trimming stripped 2 bases from V and 5 bases from J, with 13 bases between. Written as DNA, the CDR3 is TGTGCCAGCAGTTTATCGGTCAGTATCCATCAGCCCCAGCATTTT. Its translation is CASSLSVSIHQPQHF.

This chain connects TRBV2 to TRBJ2-7; D is unclear. Trimming removed 4 bases at V and 0 bases at J, with 7 bases between. The germline gives CDR1 SNHLY, CDR2 FYNNEI. CDR3 length: 13 amino acids. The CDR3 loop is CASSVGNSYEQYV. The CDR3 nucleotides are TGTGCCAGCAGTGTAGGGAACTCCTACGAGCAGTACGTC.

The CDR3, as DNA: TGTGCCAGCAGTTACCGGGTTAACACCGGGGAGCTGTTTTTT. Translated: CASSYRVNTGELFF. The V and J genes are TRBV6-2 or TRBV6-3 and TRBJ2-2; D unresolved. The CDR3 sequence is 14 residues long. Germline-derived CDR1 and CDR2 are MNHEY and SVGEGT. Trimming cost V 2 bases and J 2 bases, with 6 bases left between them.

This clonotype came up a few times. This sequence joins TRBV3-1 and TRBJ2-4; tentatively, D is TRBD2 (6 bases). The CDR3 length is 15 residues. From germline, CDR1 is LGHDT and CDR2 YNNKEL (reference sequence). V was shortened by 4 bases and J by 0 bases, with 10 bases between the two germline ends. CDR3 bases: TGTGCCAGCAGCCGGGCGGGGCTAGCCAAAAACATTCAGTACTTC. It translates to CASSRAGLAKNIQYF.

This chain connects TRBV11-2 to TRBJ1-4; 7 bases are a match to TRBD1. Germline CDR1 SGHAT, CDR2 FQNNGV. Trimming removed 2 bases from V and 2 bases from J; junction bases left unmatched: 5. This CDR3 comprises 16 residues. The CDR3 DNA reads TGTGCCAGCAGCTTAACCGGGACAGCGACTAATGAAAAACTGTTTTTT. Its protein is CASSLTGTATNEKLFF.

The rearrangement links TRBV10-3 to TRBJ2-1; 14 bases are shared with TRBD2. The V gene's germline CDR1 is ENHRY and CDR2 SYGVKD. J was trimmed by 9 bases and V by 8 bases; bases with no gene match: 9. CDR3 length: 15 residues. The CDR3 loop is CAIATETSGGAEQFF. The CDR3 nucleotides read TGTGCCATCGCCACAGAGACTAGCGGGGGGGCTGAGCAGTTCTTC.

The count of this clonotype is one. This chain joins TRBV28 and TRBJ2-5; D not resolved. The CDR3 is 17 amino acids. V was trimmed by 1 base and J by 1 base, leaving 16 bases between them. The germline CDR1 and CDR2 sequences are MDHEN and SYDVKM. The CDR3 coding sequence is TGTGCCAGCAGTTTATCCCTAGGCAGAACAATCCAAGAGACCCAGTACTTC. Its protein product is CASSLSLGRTIQETQYF.

The V call is TRBV12-3 or TRBV12-4, the J call TRBJ2-5, with TRBD2 as a possible D gene (6 bases). V shed 6 bases and J shed 4 bases, with 21 bases lying between them. This CDR3 comprises 16 residues. CDR3 region: CASRRMGIGGGETQYF. DNA for the CDR3: TGTGCCAGCAGGAGGATGGGGATCGGGGGTGGAGAGACCCAGTACTTC.

This clonotype occurred a few times. The CDR3 loop is CASAGPANEQFF. For the CDR3, the DNA is TGTGCCTCTGCCGGCCCAGCTAATGAGCAGTTCTTC. The chain is built from TRBV12-3 or TRBV12-4 and TRBJ2-1; D gene ambiguous. This CDR3 contains 12 residues. Trimming removed 11 bases from V and 7 bases from J, with 15 bases in between.

The CDR3 sequence: CAIKAGTNSPLHF. In nucleotides, the CDR3 is TGTGCCATCAAAGCGGGGACCAATTCACCCCTCCACTTT. The chain has TRBV10-3 and TRBJ1-6; tentatively, D is TRBD1 (5 bases). V lost 7 bases and J 7 bases, leaving 11 bases between the germline ends. Germline CDR1 ENHRY, CDR2 SYGVKD. The CDR3 loop spans 13 amino acids.

This clonotype has only a few counts. This chain joins TRBV3-1 and TRBJ2-1, with 10 positions matching TRBD1. CDR1 and CDR2 (germline): LGHDT, YNNKEL (reference sequence). CDR3 length: 20 residues. Trimming took 1 base from V and 2 from J; bases not matched to a gene: 14. The CDR3 region has the DNA TGTGCCAGCAGCCAAGTTCCCGGGACAGGGGTCCTAGGGACCTACAATGAGCAGTTCTTC. Its protein is CASSQVPGTGVLGTYNEQFF.

At least ten counts were recorded for this clonotype. The chain couples TRBV5-1 to TRBJ1-5; 7 bases are shared with TRBD1. This CDR3 is built from 14 residues. In germline, CDR1 is SGHRS, CDR2 YFSETQ. The trim removed 4 bases at V and 4 bases at J, leaving 5 bases unmatched. The CDR3 DNA is TGCGCCAGCAGCCGGACAGGCGGGAATCAGCCCCAGCATTTT. It translates to CASSRTGGNQPQHF.

CDR3 bases: TGCAGTGCCAAGATACTCGGGCGGAGCCTAAGGTCCTACGAGCAGTACTTC. Translating it yields CSAKILGRSLRSYEQYF. The chain has TRBV20-1 and TRBJ2-7; D is undetermined. Trimming left V 6 bases short and J 1 base short, with 25 bases between. CDR3 size: 17 residues. Germline CDR1 and CDR2: DFQATT and SNEGSKA (reference sequence).

V is TRBV5-5 and J is TRBJ1-1, with 9 bases lining up with TRBD1. This CDR3 comprises 17 residues. Germline V gives CDR1 SGHKS, CDR2 YYEKEE (reference sequence). V gave up 5 bases and J gave up 1 base; unmatched junction bases: 12. CDR3 protein: CASRPGQGVLWNTEAFF. In DNA form, the CDR3 reads TGTGCCAGCAGACCGGGACAGGGAGTCCTATGGAACACTGAAGCTTTCTTT.

The V call is TRBV5-1, the J call TRBJ2-3; D not resolved. CDR1 is SGHRS and CDR2 is YFSETQ in the germline V gene. The V end was cut by 2 bases, the J end by 0 bases, with 7 bases between. CDR3 length equals 14 residues. CDR3 in DNA: TGCGCCAGCAGCTTAACCGCTAGCACAGATACGCAGTATTTT. Translation: CASSLTASTDTQYF.